The 25 T cell receptor beta chains below come from one sample, sequenced in a study of cytomegalovirus exposure and HLA in healthy donors. This PCR relied on a set of 60 Vbeta primers and 13 Jbeta primers. The table came from immunoSEQ multiplex PCR; TCRdb's copy has only in-frame clones and leaves some out. This sample's clone table lists 150,000 to 250,000 clones. The sequenced sample consisted of PBMCs. These receptors came from a boy between 10 and 17 years old in good health and CMV-seronegative.

The chain recombines TRBV7-8 with TRBJ2-2, with 9 positions matching TRBD1. The germline CDR1 and CDR2 sequences are SGHVS and FQNEAQ. The V gene end was trimmed by 4 bases and the J gene end by 3 bases; junction bases not matched to a gene: 3. This CDR3 has 15 amino acids. CDR3 residues: CASSSWTGDTGELFF. In DNA form, the CDR3 reads TGTGCCAGCAGCTCCTGGACAGGGGACACCGGGGAGCTGTTTTTT.

This rearrangement joins TRBV6-1 to TRBJ2-7; D might be TRBD1 (5 bases). Trimming shortened V by 0 bases and J by 3 bases, and 12 bases separated the two germline ends. The CDR3 is 15 residues long. Per the germline V gene, CDR1 is MNHNS and CDR2 is SASEGT. This CDR3 is CASSEALGALYEQYF. In nucleotides, the CDR3 is TGTGCCAGCAGTGAAGCGCTTGGGGCCCTCTACGAGCAGTACTTC.

The chain has TRBV30 and TRBJ1-2; unclear D gene. This CDR3 has 14 amino acids. In germline, CDR1 is GTSNPN, CDR2 SVGIG (reference sequence). Between the trimmed V and J ends, which lost 0 bases and 3 bases, there was a span of 11 bases. The CDR3 reads CAWSVSGLYYGYTF. DNA of the CDR3: TGTGCCTGGAGTGTATCAGGTCTTTACTATGGCTACACCTTC.

The chain links TRBV6-5 to TRBJ1-1; D remains ambiguous. The V end lost 6 bases, the J end lost 4 bases, and 9 bases lay between the germline ends. This CDR3 is built from 12 residues. Per the germline V gene, CDR1 is MNHEY and CDR2 is SVGAGI. CDR3 loop: CASSDMSTEAFF. The DNA for the CDR3 is TGTGCCAGCAGCGACATGAGCACTGAAGCTTTCTTT.

The CDR3 sequence is CASSPTGGYGYTF. For the CDR3, the DNA is TGTGCCAGCAGTCCGACAGGGGGTTATGGCTACACCTTC. The chain carries TRBV9 and TRBJ1-2; TRBD1 agrees at 9 bases. Germline CDR1 is SGDLS and CDR2 is YYNGEE. Trimming cost V 5 bases and J 5 bases; bases outside gene matches: 4. CDR3 length equals 13 residues.

This chain connects TRBV29-1 to TRBJ1-2, with D possibly matching TRBD1 (5 bases). This CDR3 region has 14 residues. The V end was cut by 6 bases, the J end by 8 bases, with 22 bases between. Germline CDR1 is SQVTM and CDR2 is ANQGSEA. This chain's CDR3 is CSVEGSGTLWGYTF. The CDR3 nucleotides read TGCAGCGTGGAGGGATCCGGGACTCTCTGGGGCTACACCTTC.

V is TRBV13 and J is TRBJ2-5, with TRBD1 matching 12 bases. The J call may be in error: the DNA end matches TRBJ2-7 better. The CDR3 is made up of 21 amino acids. In germline, CDR1 is PRHDT, CDR2 FYEKMQ (reference sequence). The DNA of the CDR3 is TGTGCCAGCAGCCCCCCGAATTGGGACAGGGGGCGAGCCCATAGCTCCTACGAGCAGTACTTC. It translates to CASSPPNWDRGRAHSSYEQYF.

The CDR3 DNA follows: TGTGCCAGCAGCCAAGCTGCTAGCGATGAGCAGTTCTTC. The encoded protein is CASSQAASDEQFF. This rearrangement joins TRBV14 to TRBJ2-1, with D perhaps matching TRBD2 (6 bases). Germline V gene lookup returns CDR1 SGHDN and CDR2 FVKESK. The CDR3 is 13 residues long. V was clipped by 1 base and J by 8 bases, with 9 bases between them.

The chain combines TRBV18 with TRBJ2-7, with D possibly being TRBD1 (5 bases). Germline loops: CDR1 KGHSH, CDR2 LQKENI. Trimming pared 0 bases from V and 2 bases from J, leaving 8 bases between. CDR3 length: 14 amino acids. CDR3 sequence: CASSPPLTAYEQYF. In DNA form, the CDR3 reads TGTGCCAGCTCACCACCGTTGACAGCCTACGAGCAGTACTTC.

The J gene is TRBJ2-5, the V gene TRBV29-1; possible D gene TRBD1, 5 bases. CDR1 and CDR2 from the germline V gene are SQVTM and ANQGSEA. The CDR3 consists of 13 residues. Between the trimmed V and J ends, which lost 4 bases and 5 bases, there was a span of 14 bases. As DNA, the CDR3 is TGCAGCGTTGGGGGCTTGGGCCTGGAGACCCAGTACTTC. Residues: CSVGGLGLETQYF. Drawing the rest from reference TRBV29-1 and TRBJ2-5, the complete variable domain is SAVISQKPSRDICQRGTSLTIQCQVDSQVTMMFWYRQQPGQSLTLIATANQGSEATYESGFVIDKFPISRPNLTFSTLTVSNMSPEDSSIYLCSVGGLGLETQYFGPGTRLLVL.

This chain uses TRBV5-4 with TRBJ2-7; D call uncertain. V shed 0 bases and J shed 5 bases, with 15 bases lying between them. The CDR3 totals 15 residues. Germline CDR1 and CDR2: SGHNT and YYREEE (reference sequence). In nucleotides, the CDR3 is TGTGCCAGCAGCTTGGCATTTTCTACTAACAACGAGCAGTACTTC. Amino acid sequence: CASSLAFSTNNEQYF.

The chain joins TRBV11-2 to TRBJ1-5; perhaps TRBD1 as D (5 bases). Per the germline V gene, CDR1 is SGHAT and CDR2 is FQNNGV. CDR3 length equals 18 residues. Trimming stripped 0 bases from V and 4 bases from J, with 19 bases between. CDR3 nucleotide sequence: TGTGCCAGCAGCTTAGATAGCCCGACAGCCGCTGGGAATCAGCCCCAGCATTTT. It yields the protein CASSLDSPTAAGNQPQHF. Filled out from reference TRBV11-2 and TRBJ1-5, the complete variable domain reads EAGVAQSPRYKIIEKRQSVAFWCNPISGHATLYWYQQILGQGPKLLIQFQNNGVVDDSQLPKDRFSAERLKGVDSTLKIQPAKLEDSAVYLCASSLDSPTAAGNQPQHFGDGTRLSIL.

The chain carries TRBV25-1 and TRBJ1-1; D possibly corresponds to TRBD1 (5 bases). V lost 6 bases and J 5 bases, leaving 19 bases between the germline ends. The CDR3 is 15 residues long. Germline lookup yields CDR1 MGHDK and CDR2 SYGVNS. CDR3 coding DNA: TGTGCCAGCAGACCTTGGCGGGACGGAGGTACTGAAGCTTTCTTT. Residues: CASRPWRDGGTEAFF.

The chain is built from TRBV6-1 and TRBJ2-3; D remains unclear. Germline CDR1 MNHNS, CDR2 SASEGT. Between the trimmed V and J ends, which lost 9 bases and 4 bases, there was a span of 11 bases. CDR3 length equals 12 residues. The CDR3 DNA reads as TGTGCCAGGAGGTCGGCCGCAGATACGCAGTATTTT. Its protein product is CARRSAADTQYF.

The V call is TRBV7-8, the J call TRBJ1-5; D might be TRBD1 (6 bases). This CDR3 is 16 amino acids long. Looked up from germline, CDR1 is SGHVS and CDR2 is FQNEAQ. Trimming pared 5 bases from V and 1 base from J, leaving 15 bases between. Here the CDR3 reads CASSPAGGQSNQPQHF. The DNA of the CDR3 is TGTGCCAGCAGCCCGGCCGGGGGGCAGAGCAATCAGCCCCAGCATTTT.

The rearrangement joins TRBV5-1 to TRBJ2-3, with 7 bases identical to TRBD2. The V and J ends lost 0 bases and 2 bases, in that order; junction bases with no gene match: 6. The CDR3 is made up of 16 amino acids. Germline-derived CDR1 and CDR2 are SGHRS and YFSETQ. In nucleotides, the CDR3 is TGCGCCAGCAGCTTGGGTGCTAGCGGAAACACAGATACGCAGTATTTT. Translated, it gives CASSLGASGNTDTQYF.

The genes are TRBV5-3 and TRBJ2-5; possibly TRBD1 for D (6 bases). TRBV5-3 is flagged as an ORF with uncertain function. This CDR3 contains 14 residues. Between the trimmed V and J ends, which lost 5 bases and 3 bases, there was a span of 14 bases. The CDR3 sequence: CARSPPGHKETQYF. The CDR3 DNA is TGTGCCAGAAGTCCGCCGGGACACAAAGAGACCCAGTACTTC.

The chain uses TRBV9 and TRBJ2-3; 7 positions agree with TRBD1. J gave up 2 bases and V 0 bases, and 3 bases lay outside the gene matches. The germline V gene has CDR1 SGDLS and CDR2 YYNGEE. The CDR3 covers 15 residues. The CDR3 reads CASSVEDRTTDTQYF. The CDR3 bases are TGTGCCAGCAGCGTAGAGGACAGGACCACAGATACGCAGTATTTT.

The J gene is TRBJ2-1, the V gene TRBV5-1, with TRBD2 identical over 11 bases. Trimming at V came to 3 bases and at J to 9 bases, leaving 11 bases not matched to a gene. The CDR3 loop spans 16 amino acids. Germline-derived CDR1 and CDR2 are SGHRS and YFSETQ. The CDR3 spells CASSSKGTSGLGEQFF. The CDR3 DNA is TGCGCCAGCAGCTCCAAGGGGACTAGCGGATTAGGTGAGCAGTTCTTC.

The chain joins TRBV19 to TRBJ1-4; perhaps TRBD1 as D (5 bases). The germline V and J ends were trimmed by 7 bases and 0 bases, with 12 bases remaining between them. The CDR3 has 15 amino acids. In germline, CDR1 is LNHDA, CDR2 SQIVND (reference sequence). CDR3 nucleotide sequence: TGTGCCAGTATCCAGGGCGACGCAACTAATGAAAAACTGTTTTTT. Translation: CASIQGDATNEKLFF.

This chain connects TRBV7-8 to TRBJ2-1; TRBD2 is a possible D gene (7 bases). The germline V gene encodes CDR1 SGHVS and CDR2 FQNEAQ. V was pared by 5 bases and J by 7 bases, with 18 bases between. This CDR3 is 15 amino acids long. The CDR3 DNA sequence: TGTGCCAGCAGCATATCGGGGGGCAAGGTAAATGAGCAGTTCTTC. It translates to CASSISGGKVNEQFF.

V gene TRBV19 combines with J gene TRBJ2-7, with D possibly matching TRBD2 (6 bases). This CDR3 is 17 amino acids long. From germline, CDR1 is LNHDA and CDR2 SQIVND (reference sequence). Deletions cut 5 bases from V and 3 bases from J, with 23 bases between. The CDR3 sequence: CASSWASPGVPRYEQYF. CDR3 DNA sequence: TGTGCCAGTAGTTGGGCCAGTCCGGGGGTTCCCCGCTACGAGCAGTACTTC.

The chain combines TRBV5-1 with TRBJ2-3, with TRBD2 matching over 10 bases. The trim removed 10 bases at V and 4 bases at J, leaving 9 bases unmatched. The CDR3 consists of 14 residues. Looked up from germline, CDR1 is SGHRS and CDR2 is YFSETQ. CDR3 amino acids: CACAAGGPPDTQYF. CDR3 nucleotides: TGCGCCTGTGCAGCGGGGGGGCCCCCAGATACGCAGTATTTT.

The chain uses TRBV19 and TRBJ1-2, with TRBD1 identical over 7 bases. This CDR3 is built from 12 residues. Unmatched junction bases numbered 5, after V lost 10 bases and J lost 3 bases. CDR1 and CDR2 from the germline V gene are LNHDA and SQIVND (reference sequence). The CDR3 DNA reads as TGTGCCACCCCTGGGACAGACTATGGCTACACCTTC. This gives the protein CATPGTDYGYTF.

The rearrangement links TRBV19 to TRBJ1-2, with 7 bases fitting TRBD1. Germline V gene data show CDR1 as LNHDA and CDR2 as SQIVND (reference sequence). V lost 4 bases to trimming and J lost 5 bases; unmatched junction nucleotides: 16. The CDR3 has 17 amino acids. The CDR3 bases are TGTGCCAGTAGTACCCCCCGCCCTGGGACAGCTTTTTATGGCTACACCTTC. Translated, it gives CASSTPRPGTAFYGYTF.